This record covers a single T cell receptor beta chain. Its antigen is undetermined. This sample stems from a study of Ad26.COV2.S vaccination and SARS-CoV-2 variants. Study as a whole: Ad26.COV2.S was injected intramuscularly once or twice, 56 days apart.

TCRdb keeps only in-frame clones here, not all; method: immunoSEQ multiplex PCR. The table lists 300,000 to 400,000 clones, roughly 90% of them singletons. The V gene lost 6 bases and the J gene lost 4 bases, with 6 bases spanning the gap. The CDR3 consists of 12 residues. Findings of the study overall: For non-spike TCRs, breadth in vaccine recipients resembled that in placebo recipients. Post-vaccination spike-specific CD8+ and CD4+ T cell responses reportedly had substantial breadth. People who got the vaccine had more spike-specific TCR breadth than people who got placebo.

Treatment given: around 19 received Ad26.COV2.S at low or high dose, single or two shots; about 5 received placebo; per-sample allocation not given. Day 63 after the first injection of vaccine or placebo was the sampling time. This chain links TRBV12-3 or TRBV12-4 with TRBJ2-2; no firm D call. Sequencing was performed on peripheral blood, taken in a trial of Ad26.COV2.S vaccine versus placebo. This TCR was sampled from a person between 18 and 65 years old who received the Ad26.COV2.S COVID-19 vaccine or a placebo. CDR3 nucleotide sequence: TGTGCCAGCAGCAGGAGCACCGGGGAGCTGTTTTTT. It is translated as CASSRSTGELFF.